These 17 T cell receptor beta chains came from one sample sequenced in a study of OX40 agonist ivuxolimab in advanced cancers. Assay used: immunoSEQ multiplex PCR; TCRdb lists only in-frame clones, some missing. Among under 20,000 clones, about four fifths were seen once, and the ten largest hold under 2.5%. Source: CD4+ or CD8+ T cells sorted from blood, taken in a trial of the OX40 agonist ivuxolimab. The receptor set was obtained from an adult with an advanced solid tumor such as melanoma, head and neck, liver or kidney cancer.

The chain uses TRBV5-6 and TRBJ2-1, with 11 bases fitting TRBD2. The CDR3 consists of 17 residues. CDR1 and CDR2 from the germline V gene are SGHDT and YYEEEE. V was pared by 4 bases and J by 0 bases, with 6 bases of the junction left unmatched. In DNA, the CDR3 is TGTGCCAGCAGCCCTCTAGCGGGAGGCAACTCCTACAATGAGCAGTTCTTC. Translating it yields CASSPLAGGNSYNEQFF.

The V call is TRBV5-4, the J call TRBJ2-7; 8 positions match TRBD1. With 8 bases clipped from V and 4 bases from J, the junction kept 8 bases outside the gene matches. CDR1 is SGHNT and CDR2 is YYREEE in the germline V gene (reference sequence). This CDR3 has 13 amino acids. The CDR3 DNA sequence: TGTGCCAGTCGGCAGGGGGCATCTTACGAGCAGTACTTC. This translates into CASRQGASYEQYF.

The V gene is TRBV5-6, the J gene TRBJ2-1; perhaps TRBD2 as D (6 bases). The CDR3 spans 16 residues. Between the trimmed V and J ends, which lost 0 bases and 5 bases, there was a span of 15 bases. Germline V gene data show CDR1 as SGHDT and CDR2 as YYEEEE. CDR3 DNA sequence: TGTGCCAGCAGCTTGGCCGGTACTAGCAGGAACAATGAGCAGTTCTTC. This codes for CASSLAGTSRNNEQFF.

This clone occurred a few times. V gene TRBV27 combines with J gene TRBJ2-7; 9 bases align to TRBD2. V lost 7 bases to trimming and J lost 2 bases; unmatched junction nucleotides: 9. The CDR3 has 15 amino acids. Per germline, CDR1 MNHEY and CDR2 SMNVEV (reference sequence). CDR3 in amino acids: CASKLGTSRAYEQYF. The CDR3 DNA follows: TGTGCCAGCAAACTAGGGACTAGCAGAGCCTACGAGCAGTACTTC.

The gene calls are TRBV19 and TRBJ2-1, with 8 nucleotides matching TRBD2. Germline assignment: CDR1 LNHDA and CDR2 SQIVND (reference sequence). The CDR3 covers 17 residues. Trimming at V came to 5 bases and at J to 4 bases, leaving 13 bases not matched to a gene. The CDR3 DNA reads as TGTGCCAGTAGTGTACACGAGGCGGGAGGTCGGTACAATGAGCAGTTCTTC. Translation gives CASSVHEAGGRYNEQFF.

This clone appeared a single time. The V gene is TRBV4-2, the J gene TRBJ1-1, with TRBD1 as a possible D gene (6 bases). The CDR3 contains 15 residues. The V end was cut by 4 bases, the J end by 2 bases, with 14 bases between. The V gene's germline CDR1 is LGHNA and CDR2 YNFKEQ. The CDR3 bases are TGTGCCAGCAGCCCTAGGACAGAACAAAACACTGAAGCTTTCTTT. Residues: CASSPRTEQNTEAFF.

This clone has only a few counts. This chain links TRBV4-3 with TRBJ2-7; 10 bases line up with TRBD2. CDR3 length: 15 amino acids. Germline V gives CDR1 LGHNA, CDR2 YSLEER. Trimming cost V 4 bases and J 4 bases; bases outside gene matches: 7. The DNA for the CDR3 is TGCGCCAGCAGCCCTTCTAGCGGGAGAGAATACGAGCAGTACTTC. Translating gives CASSPSSGREYEQYF.

The J gene is TRBJ2-7, the V gene TRBV7-9; D might be TRBD2 (6 bases). Trimming removed 5 bases from V and 4 bases from J, with 15 bases in between. Germline assignment: CDR1 SEHNR and CDR2 FQNEAQ (reference sequence). This CDR3 region has 14 residues. CDR3 DNA sequence: TGTGCCAGCAGCCCGACCGGGAGAGAATACGAGCAGTACTTC. It is translated as CASSPTGREYEQYF.

The chain combines TRBV19 with TRBJ2-1, with 12 positions matching TRBD1. The CDR3 contains 15 residues. CDR1 and CDR2 from the germline V gene are LNHDA and SQIVND (reference sequence). V was pared by 1 base and J by 11 bases, with 6 bases of the junction left unmatched. In DNA, the CDR3 is TGTGCCAGTAGTATAGGGGGGACAGGGGGCGGAAAGCAGTTCTTC. This encodes CASSIGGTGGGKQFF.

There are a few counts of this clone. The sample has other DNA sequences that encode this CDR3 too. The chain carries TRBV5-6 and TRBJ1-1, with TRBD1 as a possible D gene (6 bases). Germline CDR1 SGHDT, CDR2 YYEEEE. The CDR3 is 12 residues long. V lost 4 bases and J 5 bases, leaving 9 bases between the germline ends. In DNA form, the CDR3 reads TGTGCCAGCAGCCTCAGGGGAACTGAAGCTTTCTTT. Amino acid sequence: CASSLRGTEAFF.

This chain links TRBV28 with TRBJ2-5, with D perhaps matching TRBD1 or TRBD2 (5 bases each). The CDR3 sequence is 11 residues long. Germline CDR1 reads MDHEN; CDR2 reads SYDVKM. V gave up 5 bases and J gave up 12 bases, with 13 bases separating them. In DNA, the CDR3 is TGTGCCAGCAGTGGGACGGGTGGAAAGTACTTC. This codes for CASSGTGGKYF.

This rearrangement joins TRBV7-9 to TRBJ2-5, with TRBD1 matching 7 bases. The V gene end was trimmed by 11 bases and the J gene end by 4 bases; junction bases not matched to a gene: 13. In germline, CDR1 is SEHNR, CDR2 FQNEAQ (reference sequence). CDR3 length: 14 amino acids. CDR3 loop: CAGKMTGLGETQYF. The CDR3 DNA follows: TGTGCCGGCAAAATGACAGGGCTGGGAGAGACCCAGTACTTC.

V is TRBV27 and J is TRBJ2-5; possibly TRBD2 for D (5 bases). Per the germline V gene, CDR1 is MNHEY and CDR2 is SMNVEV (reference sequence). CDR3 size: 13 residues. Trimming stripped 2 bases from V and 5 bases from J, with 9 bases between. CDR3: CASSLARGETQYF. CDR3 sequence (DNA): TGTGCCAGCAGTTTAGCTAGAGGGGAGACCCAGTACTTC.

The chain joins TRBV5-1 to TRBJ2-5; 9 bases align to TRBD1. V was clipped by 4 bases and J by 5 bases; unmatched bases: 6. Germline assignment: CDR1 SGHRS and CDR2 YFSETQ. The CDR3 is 14 amino acids. CDR3: CASSTQGAKETQYF. CDR3 DNA: TGCGCCAGCAGCACACAGGGGGCAAAGGAGACCCAGTACTTC.

The chain couples TRBV29-1 to TRBJ1-3; D ambiguous. V lost 7 bases and J lost 3, with 10 bases in between. Per germline, CDR1 SQVTM and CDR2 ANQGSEA. This CDR3 comprises 12 residues. The CDR3: CSAYVGGNTIYF. CDR3 DNA: TGCAGCGCATACGTTGGTGGAAACACCATATATTTT.

J is TRBJ1-5 and V is TRBV27; D perhaps matches TRBD1 (6 bases). The CDR3 loop spans 17 amino acids. Trimming removed 5 bases from V and 3 bases from J, with 20 bases in between. CDR1 is MNHEY, CDR2 SMNVEV, per germline (reference sequence). In DNA form, the CDR3 reads TGTGCCAGCAGTCCCCAGGCCCCGGGACACAACAATCAGCCCCAGCATTTT. Translating it yields CASSPQAPGHNNQPQHF.

CDR3 sequence reads: CAITGFGYTF. CDR3 coding DNA: TGTGCCATCACAGGGTTTGGCTACACCTTC. The V call is TRBV27, the J call TRBJ1-2, with a possible D match to TRBD1 (6 bases). The CDR3 is 10 residues long. Germline V CDR1 and CDR2: MNHEY, SMNVEV (reference sequence). Trimming cost V 10 bases and J 7 bases, with 10 bases left between them.